The 12 T cell receptor beta chains reported below all come from one sample, sequenced in a study of blood T cells in healthy people across ages. The use of a sample-barcoded 5' primer and a J-beta primer mix characterized a second PCR of 7 to 11 cycles. TCRdb processed the 5' RACE reads anew with MiXCR; each CDR3 protein has one entry. The table includes roughly 500,000 distinct CDR3 sequences, roughly a quarter detected once. The sample comprised blood. Every receptor here comes from a woman in her 70s in good health.

This chain links TRBV14 with TRBJ2-5; TRBD2 agrees at 9 bases. From germline, CDR1 is SGHDN and CDR2 FVKESK. CDR3 length equals 13 residues. The J segment lost 6 bases and the V segment lost 4 bases, leaving 3 bases of the junction unmatched. CDR3 loop: CASSLSGGQTQYF. The CDR3 DNA follows: TGTGCCAGCAGCCTTAGCGGGGGTCAGACCCAGTACTTC.

The chain is built from TRBV7-8 and TRBJ2-7, with 8 bases fitting TRBD1. Germline V gives CDR1 SGHVS, CDR2 FQNEAQ. This CDR3 region has 14 residues. V was clipped by 5 bases and J by 3 bases; unmatched bases: 6. The DNA of the CDR3 is TGTGCCAGCAGCCTTACTGACAGGGGCTACGAGCAGTACTTC. Amino acid sequence: CASSLTDRGYEQYF.

The chain recombines TRBV6-5 with TRBJ1-1; the D is unclear. This CDR3 has 14 amino acids. Germline CDR1 MNHEY, CDR2 SVGAGI. The V end was cut by 6 bases, the J end by 1 base, with 12 bases between. Here the CDR3 DNA reads TGTGCCAGCAGACGCGAACATTCGAACACTGAAGCTTTCTTT. It is translated as CASRREHSNTEAFF.

The chain joins TRBV27 to TRBJ2-7; no clear D. This CDR3 has 13 amino acids. Germline CDR1 is MNHEY and CDR2 is SMNVEV (reference sequence). The V gene lost 4 bases and the J gene lost 0 bases, with 7 bases spanning the gap. CDR3 sequence reads: CASSSPISYEQYF. The CDR3 nucleotides are TGTGCCAGCAGTTCACCCATCTCCTACGAGCAGTACTTC.

The J gene is TRBJ2-1, the V gene TRBV15, with D possibly matching TRBD2 (7 bases). The CDR3 is made up of 14 amino acids. CDR1 and CDR2 (germline): LNHNV, YYDKDF (reference sequence). V gave up 1 base and J gave up 6 bases, with 10 bases separating them. DNA for the CDR3: TGTGCCACCAGCAGAGCGGGGGGCCTCAATGAGCAGTTCTTC. Translation gives CATSRAGGLNEQFF.

This chain links TRBV7-9 with TRBJ2-1, with D possibly called TRBD1 or TRBD2 (5 bases each). CDR1 is SEHNR, CDR2 FQNEAQ, per germline (reference sequence). CDR3 length: 17 residues. Trimming cost V 5 bases and J 1 base, with 18 bases left between them. CDR3 amino acids: CASSQPGTGRSYNEQFF. CDR3 DNA sequence: TGTGCCAGCAGCCAACCCGGGACGGGGAGATCCTACAATGAGCAGTTCTTC.

This clonotype was observed a handful of times. The chain recombines TRBV27 with TRBJ2-2; TRBD2 aligns across 10 bases. This CDR3 has 20 residues. The J segment lost 0 bases and the V segment lost 4 bases, leaving 14 bases of the junction unmatched. The germline CDR1 and CDR2 sequences are MNHEY and SMNVEV (reference sequence). The CDR3 sequence: CASSSSPFLAGETNTGELFF. The CDR3 DNA follows: TGTGCCAGCAGTTCATCCCCCTTTCTAGCGGGGGAAACGAACACCGGGGAGCTGTTTTTT.

The CDR3 reads CASSFAGTSERETQYF. As DNA, the CDR3 is TGCGCCAGCAGCTTCGCCGGGACTAGCGAGCGAGAGACCCAGTACTTC. The chain has TRBV5-1 and TRBJ2-5, with TRBD2 matching 10 bases. The V and J ends lost 2 bases and 4 bases, in that order; junction bases with no gene match: 8. Germline CDR1 SGHRS, CDR2 YFSETQ. This CDR3 has 16 residues.

CDR3 in amino acids: CASSLTGRENTEAFF. In DNA, the CDR3 is TGTGCCAGCAGCTTAACAGGGAGGGAGAACACTGAAGCTTTCTTT. This chain connects TRBV13 to TRBJ1-1; maybe TRBD1 (6 bases). The CDR3 is made up of 15 amino acids. Germline assignment: CDR1 PRHDT and CDR2 FYEKMQ (reference sequence). The V gene lost 2 bases and the J gene lost 1 base, with 11 bases spanning the gap.

This clonotype was picked up many times. V is TRBV29-1 and J is TRBJ2-5; 8 bases agree with TRBD2. Germline CDR1 and CDR2: SQVTM and ANQGSEA. There are 13 residues in the CDR3. V gave up 6 bases and J gave up 5 bases; unmatched junction bases: 8. The CDR3 DNA is TGCAGCGTATACGGGGGGGCCGGGGAGACCCAGTACTTC. Amino acids: CSVYGGAGETQYF.

The chain recombines TRBV6-5 with TRBJ2-1; 8 bases map to TRBD1. The CDR3 runs 14 residues. In germline, CDR1 is MNHEY, CDR2 SVGAGI. The V gene end was trimmed by 6 bases and the J gene end by 6 bases; junction bases not matched to a gene: 7. CDR3 amino acids: CASRETGAGNEQFF. The DNA of the CDR3 is TGTGCCAGCAGGGAGACAGGGGCGGGCAATGAGCAGTTCTTC.

This clonotype occurred a few times. This sequence joins TRBV9 and TRBJ2-5; the match to TRBD1 covers 7 bases. The J call is in doubt because the DNA end fits TRBJ2-7 better. CDR1 is SGDLS, CDR2 YYNGEE, per germline. CDR3 size: 16 residues. CDR3 bases: TGTGCCAGCAGCGCCAGGTCGGGACAGACATACTACGAGCAGTACTTC. Its protein product is CASSARSGQTYYEQYF.